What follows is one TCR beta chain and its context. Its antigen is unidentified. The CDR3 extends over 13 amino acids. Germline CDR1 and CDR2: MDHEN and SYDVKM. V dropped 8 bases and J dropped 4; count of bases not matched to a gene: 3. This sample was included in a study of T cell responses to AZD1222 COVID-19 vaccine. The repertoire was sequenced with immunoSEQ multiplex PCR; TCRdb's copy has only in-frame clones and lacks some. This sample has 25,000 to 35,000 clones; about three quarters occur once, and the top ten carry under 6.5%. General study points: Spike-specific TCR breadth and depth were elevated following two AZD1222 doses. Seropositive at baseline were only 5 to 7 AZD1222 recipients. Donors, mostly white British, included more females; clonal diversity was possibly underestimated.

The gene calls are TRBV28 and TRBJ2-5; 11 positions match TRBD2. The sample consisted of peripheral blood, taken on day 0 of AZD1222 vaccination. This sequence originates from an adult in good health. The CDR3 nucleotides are TGTGCCAGCTTAGCGGGGGGGCGAGAGACCCAGTACTTC. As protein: CASLAGGRETQYF.